The source of this T cell receptor beta chain is a study of cytomegalovirus exposure and HLA in healthy donors. On the study more broadly: Membership in the Caucasian-associated ancestry cluster was found for around 85% of 300 to 400 genotyped donors. Study results and caveats: The study labeled about 160 TCR beta chains cytomegalovirus-associated. Later analysis demonstrated an association between a missense DCLRE1C variant and TCR beta V- and J-gene trimming.

The table lists this clone with a count of one. The antigen is undetermined. Other DNA sequences in this sample translate to the same CDR3. A multiplex PCR was run with 60 Vbeta primers and 13 Jbeta primers. Clones were read by immunoSEQ multiplex PCR, and TCRdb kept only the in-frame ones, dropping some. The repertoire has roughly 150,000 clones, roughly 80% of them found once; the top ten carry about 5%. From germline, CDR1 is GTSNPN and CDR2 SVGIG (reference sequence). V lost 0 bases to trimming and J lost 1 base, with 6 bases between them. The CDR3 extends over 13 amino acids. The sequence derives from a man aged 25 to 40 in good health and CMV-seropositive. The V and J genes are TRBV30 and TRBJ1-1; D remains unclear. The sample taken for sequencing was PBMCs. The CDR3 spells CAWSVRGNTEAFF. In DNA form, the CDR3 reads TGTGCCTGGAGTGTGAGAGGGAACACTGAAGCTTTCTTT.